This T cell receptor beta chain appears in the sequencing data of a study of T cells in Graves' hyperthyroidism and ophthalmopathy. Findings and caveats of the study: In the analysis, a 13 V-J model separated ophthalmopathy from stable hyperthyroidism. The model foresaw ophthalmopathy a median approximately 6.1 months prior to onset.

Amplification yielded TCR beta CDR3 regions, with RNA transcripts as the source. The HTBI set primed first-round TCR CDR3 RT-PCR. MiXCR was run by TCRdb on the multiplex PCR reads, yielding one entry per CDR3 protein. The sample lists around 570,000 distinct CDR3 sequences; roughly 21% were seen once. Criteria for exclusion of patients were uncontrolled infection, other autoimmune disease, pregnancy or lactation. Diagnoses rested on clinical symptoms, serum thyroxine and TRAb, thyroid ultrasound and orbital computed tomography. CDR3 length: 19 amino acids. In germline, CDR1 is SGHTA, CDR2 FQGNSA. Losses at the gene ends were 4 bases for V and 5 bases for J; bases not matched to a gene: 13. This clonotype was seen ten or more times. The antigen remains unidentified.

This chain uses TRBV7-2 with TRBJ2-2; 13 nucleotides agree with TRBD2. This clonotype was sampled from a man in his forties with Graves' ophthalmopathy. Material for sequencing was blood. CDR3 protein: CASSSSPRTSGRGTGELFF. The CDR3 DNA sequence: TGTGCCAGCAGCTCCTCTCCGAGGACTAGCGGGAGAGGGACCGGGGAGCTGTTTTTT.